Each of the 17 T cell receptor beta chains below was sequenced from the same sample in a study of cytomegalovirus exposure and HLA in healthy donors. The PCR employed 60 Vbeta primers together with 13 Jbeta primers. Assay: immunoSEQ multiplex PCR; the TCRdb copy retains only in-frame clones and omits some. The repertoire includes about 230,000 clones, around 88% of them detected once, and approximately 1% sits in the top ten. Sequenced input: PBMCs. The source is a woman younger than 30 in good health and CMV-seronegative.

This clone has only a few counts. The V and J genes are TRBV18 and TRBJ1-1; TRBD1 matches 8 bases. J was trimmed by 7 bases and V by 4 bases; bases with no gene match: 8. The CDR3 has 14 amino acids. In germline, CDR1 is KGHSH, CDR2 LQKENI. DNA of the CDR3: TGTGCCAGCTCACTTGACGCAGGGGGCTATGAAGCTTTCTTT. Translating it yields CASSLDAGGYEAFF.

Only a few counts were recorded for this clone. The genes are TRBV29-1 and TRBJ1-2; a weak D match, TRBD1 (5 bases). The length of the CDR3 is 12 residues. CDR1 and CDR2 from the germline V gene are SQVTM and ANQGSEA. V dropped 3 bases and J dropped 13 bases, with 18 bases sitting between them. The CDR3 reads CSVEKGGGTATF. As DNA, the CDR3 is TGCAGCGTTGAGAAAGGTGGAGGGACGGCCACCTTC.

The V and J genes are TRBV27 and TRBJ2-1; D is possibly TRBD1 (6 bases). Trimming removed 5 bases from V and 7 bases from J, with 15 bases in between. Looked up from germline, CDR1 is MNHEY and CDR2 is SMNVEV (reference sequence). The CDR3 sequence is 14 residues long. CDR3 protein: CASSLGTPTNEQFF. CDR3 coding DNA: TGTGCCAGCAGTCTGGGGACACCAACAAATGAGCAGTTCTTC.

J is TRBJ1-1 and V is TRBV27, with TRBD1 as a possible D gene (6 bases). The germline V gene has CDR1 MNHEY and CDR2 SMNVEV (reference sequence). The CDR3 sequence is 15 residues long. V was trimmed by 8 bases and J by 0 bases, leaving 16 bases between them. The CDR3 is CASSLQGNMNTEAFF. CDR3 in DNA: TGTGCCAGCTCTTTACAGGGTAACATGAACACTGAAGCTTTCTTT.

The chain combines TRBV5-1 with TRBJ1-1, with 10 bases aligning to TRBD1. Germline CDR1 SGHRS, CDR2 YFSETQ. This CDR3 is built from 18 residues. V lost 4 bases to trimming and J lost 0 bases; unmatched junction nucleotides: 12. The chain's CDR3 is CASSEGTGVGRMNTEAFF. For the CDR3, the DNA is TGCGCCAGCAGCGAGGGGACAGGGGTAGGGAGAATGAACACTGAAGCTTTCTTT.

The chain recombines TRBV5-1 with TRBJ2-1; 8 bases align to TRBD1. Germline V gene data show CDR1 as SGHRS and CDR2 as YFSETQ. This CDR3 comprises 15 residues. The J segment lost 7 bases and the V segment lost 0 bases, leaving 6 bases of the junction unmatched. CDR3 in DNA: TGCGCCAGCAGCTTGGTAGGACAGGGTTTTAATGAGCAGTTCTTC. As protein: CASSLVGQGFNEQFF.

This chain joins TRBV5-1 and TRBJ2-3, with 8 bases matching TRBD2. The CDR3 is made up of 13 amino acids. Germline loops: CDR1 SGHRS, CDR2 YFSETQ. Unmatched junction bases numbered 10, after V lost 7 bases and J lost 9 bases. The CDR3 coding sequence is TGCGCCAGCGAACAAGTCGGGGGGGGGACGCAGTATTTT. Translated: CASEQVGGGTQYF.

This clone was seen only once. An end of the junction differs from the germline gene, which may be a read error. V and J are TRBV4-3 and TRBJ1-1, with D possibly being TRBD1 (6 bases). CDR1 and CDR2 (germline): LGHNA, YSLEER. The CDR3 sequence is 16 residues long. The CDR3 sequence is CASSQAQHAGATEAFF. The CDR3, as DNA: TGCGCCAGCAGCCAGGCCCAGCACGCGGGGGCGACTGAAGCTTTTTTT.

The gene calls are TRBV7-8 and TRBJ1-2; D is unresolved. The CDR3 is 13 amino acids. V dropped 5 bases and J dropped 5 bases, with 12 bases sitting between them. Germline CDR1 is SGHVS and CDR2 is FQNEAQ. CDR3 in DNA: TGTGCCAGCAGCGAAATACTCTCATATGGCTACACCTTC. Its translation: CASSEILSYGYTF.

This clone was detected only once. The CDR3 sequence: CASSAPLASYEQYF. CDR3 sequence (DNA): TGTGCCAGCAGTGCCCCACTAGCGTCCTACGAGCAGTACTTC. The chain has TRBV2 and TRBJ2-7, with 7 bases that match TRBD2. J lost 1 base, V lost 4 bases, and 4 bases had no gene match. Germline assignment: CDR1 SNHLY and CDR2 FYNNEI. CDR3 length: 14 residues.

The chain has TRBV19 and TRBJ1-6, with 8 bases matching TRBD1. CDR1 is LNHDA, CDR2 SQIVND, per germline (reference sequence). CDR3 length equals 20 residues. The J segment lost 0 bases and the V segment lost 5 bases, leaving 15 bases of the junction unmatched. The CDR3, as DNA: TGTGCCAGTAGTCCAAGGGCGTCAGGGGGCGAGGGCTCCTATAATTCACCCCTCCACTTT. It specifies CASSPRASGGEGSYNSPLHF.

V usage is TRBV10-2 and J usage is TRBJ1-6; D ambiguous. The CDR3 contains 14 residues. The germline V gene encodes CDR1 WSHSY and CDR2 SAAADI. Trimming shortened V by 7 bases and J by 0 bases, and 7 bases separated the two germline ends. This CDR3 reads CASTVSSYNSPLHF. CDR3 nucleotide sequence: TGCGCCAGCACCGTGAGCTCCTATAATTCACCCCTCCACTTT.

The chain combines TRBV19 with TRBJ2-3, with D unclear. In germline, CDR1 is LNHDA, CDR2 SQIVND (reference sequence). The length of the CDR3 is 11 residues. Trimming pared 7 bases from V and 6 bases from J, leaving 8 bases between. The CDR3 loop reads CASIWADTQYF. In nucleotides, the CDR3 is TGTGCCAGTATTTGGGCGGATACGCAGTATTTT.

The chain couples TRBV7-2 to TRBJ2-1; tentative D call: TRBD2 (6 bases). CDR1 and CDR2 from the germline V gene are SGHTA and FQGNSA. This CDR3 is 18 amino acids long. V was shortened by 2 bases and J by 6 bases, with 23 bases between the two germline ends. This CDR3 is CASSLRRSSASEPNEQFF. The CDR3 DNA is TGTGCCAGCAGCTTAAGGAGGAGTTCGGCTAGCGAACCCAATGAGCAGTTCTTC.

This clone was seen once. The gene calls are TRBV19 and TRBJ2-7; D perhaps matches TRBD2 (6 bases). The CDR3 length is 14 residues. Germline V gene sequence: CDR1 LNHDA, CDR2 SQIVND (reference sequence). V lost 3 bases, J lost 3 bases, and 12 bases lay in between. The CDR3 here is CASSIPGGNYEQYF. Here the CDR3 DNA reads TGTGCCAGTAGTATCCCCGGGGGTAACTACGAGCAGTACTTC. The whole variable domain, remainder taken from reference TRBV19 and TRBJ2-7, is DGGITQSPKYLFRKEGQNVTLSCEQNLNHDAMYWYRQDPGQGLRLIYYSQIVNDFQKGDIAEGYSVSREKKESFPLTVTSAQKNPTAFYLCASSIPGGNYEQYFGPGTRLTVT.

CDR3 sequence: CASSNRVGLDGYTF. Written as DNA, the CDR3 is TGTGCCAGCAGCAACAGGGTCGGCTTGGACGGCTACACCTTC. The rearrangement uses TRBV5-8 and TRBJ1-2, with D possibly TRBD1 on 6 matching bases. The CDR3 covers 14 residues. The germline gives CDR1 SGHTS, CDR2 YDEGEE. Trimming removed 4 bases at V and 8 bases at J, with 18 bases between.

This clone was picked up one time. The CDR3 reads CASSLILGPNEQFF. DNA for the CDR3: TGCGCCAGCAGCTTGATTCTGGGCCCCAATGAGCAGTTCTTC. The chain employs TRBV5-1 and TRBJ2-1; D is undetermined. Germline CDR1 SGHRS, CDR2 YFSETQ. V gave up 1 base and J gave up 6 bases, with 11 bases separating them. This CDR3 has 14 amino acids.